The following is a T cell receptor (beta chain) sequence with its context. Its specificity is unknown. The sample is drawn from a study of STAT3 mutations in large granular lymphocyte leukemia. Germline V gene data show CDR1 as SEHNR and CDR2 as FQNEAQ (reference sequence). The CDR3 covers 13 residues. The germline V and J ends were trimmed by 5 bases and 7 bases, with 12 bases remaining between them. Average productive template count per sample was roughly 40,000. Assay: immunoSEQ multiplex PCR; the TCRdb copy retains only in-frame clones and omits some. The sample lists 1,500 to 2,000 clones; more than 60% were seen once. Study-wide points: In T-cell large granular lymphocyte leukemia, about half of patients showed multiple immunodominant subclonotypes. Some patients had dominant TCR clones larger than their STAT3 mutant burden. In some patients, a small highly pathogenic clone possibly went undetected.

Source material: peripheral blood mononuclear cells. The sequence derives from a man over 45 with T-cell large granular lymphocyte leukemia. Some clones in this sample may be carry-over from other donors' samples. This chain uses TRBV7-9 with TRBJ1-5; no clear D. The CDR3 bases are TGTGCCAGCAGCCTGGGAGGGCCCCAGCCCCAGCATTTT. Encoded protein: CASSLGGPQPQHF.